One T cell receptor beta chain is described in this entry. The antigen remains unidentified. The sample belongs to a study of graft-versus-host responses after intestinal transplantation. For the study at large: Anti-thymocyte globulin induction preceded two to four years of tacrolimus and steroid maintenance in all recipients. Findings of the study overall: Peak circulating GvH clone levels tracked with early post-transplant HvG declines.

CDR3 length: 16 residues. In germline, CDR1 is SGHRS, CDR2 YFSETQ. J lost 7 bases, V lost 0 bases, and 5 bases had no gene match. Only in-frame clones appear in the TCRdb table, and some are missing; sequencing was by immunoSEQ multiplex PCR. Among 80,000 to 100,000 clones listed, about 94% were seen once. This TCR came from a human donor who received an intestinal transplant. J is TRBJ1-6 and V is TRBV5-1; 9 bases agree with TRBD1. Here the sequenced sample was unstimulated CD4+ T cells sorted from spleen or lymph node cells, taken before intestinal transplant. CDR3 loop: CASSLGAGQGNSPLHF. Written as DNA, the CDR3 is TGCGCCAGCAGCTTGGGCGCGGGACAGGGCAATTCACCCCTCCACTTT. Complete variable domain (other parts from reference TRBV5-1 and TRBJ1-6): KAGVTQTPRYLIKTRGQQVTLSCSPISGHRSVSWYQQTPGQGLQFLFEYFSETQRNKGNFPGRFSGRQFSNSRSEMNVSTLELGDSALYLCASSLGAGQGNSPLHFGNGTRLTVT.